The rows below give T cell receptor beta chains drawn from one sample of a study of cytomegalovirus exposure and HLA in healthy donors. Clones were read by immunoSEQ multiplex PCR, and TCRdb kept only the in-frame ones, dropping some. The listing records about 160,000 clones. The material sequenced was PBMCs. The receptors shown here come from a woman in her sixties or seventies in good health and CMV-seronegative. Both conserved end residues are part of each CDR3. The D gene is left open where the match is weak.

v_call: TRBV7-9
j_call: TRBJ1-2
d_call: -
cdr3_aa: CASSLLAQVYTF
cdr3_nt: TGTGCCAGCAGCTTATTGGCCCAAGTCTACACCTTC

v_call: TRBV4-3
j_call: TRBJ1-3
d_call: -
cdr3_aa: CASSQEGPRGSGNTIYF
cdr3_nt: TGCGCCAGCAGCCAAGAAGGGCCCAGGGGCTCTGGAAACACCATATATTTT

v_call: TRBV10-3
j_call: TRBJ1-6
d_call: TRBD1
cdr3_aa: CAISESDRANSPLHF
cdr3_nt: TGTGCCATCAGTGAGTCTGACAGGGCGAATTCACCCCTCCACTTT

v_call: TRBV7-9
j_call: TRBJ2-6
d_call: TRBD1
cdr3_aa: CASSRDRGLSGANVLTF
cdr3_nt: TGTGCCAGCAGCCGTGACAGGGGGCTCTCTGGGGCCAACGTCCTGACTTTC

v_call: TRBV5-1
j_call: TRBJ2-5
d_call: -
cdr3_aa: CASSLRAETQYF
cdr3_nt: TGCGCCAGCAGCTTGAGAGCGGAGACCCAGTACTTC

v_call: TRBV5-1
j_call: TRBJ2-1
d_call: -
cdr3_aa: CASSLTTGHNEQFF
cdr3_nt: TGCGCCAGCAGCTTGACTACAGGGCACAATGAGCAGTTCTTC

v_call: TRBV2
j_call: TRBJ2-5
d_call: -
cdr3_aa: CASSEALGGSETQYF
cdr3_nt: TGTGCCAGCAGTGAAGCTTTAGGAGGATCAGAGACCCAGTACTTC

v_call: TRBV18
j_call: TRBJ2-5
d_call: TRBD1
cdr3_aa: CASTDRGYQETQYF
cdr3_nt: TGTGCCAGCACGGACAGGGGTTATCAAGAGACCCAGTACTTC

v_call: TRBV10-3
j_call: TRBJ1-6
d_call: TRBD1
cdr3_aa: CAISVDRGDSPLHF
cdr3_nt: TGTGCCATCAGTGTCGACAGGGGAGATTCACCCCTCCACTTT

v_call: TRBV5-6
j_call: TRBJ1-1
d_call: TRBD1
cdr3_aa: CATTSSRGQDTEAFF
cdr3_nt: TGTGCCACCACATCCTCGAGGGGGCAGGACACTGAAGCTTTCTTT

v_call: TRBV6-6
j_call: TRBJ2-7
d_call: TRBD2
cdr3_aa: CASSVAGSSYEQYF
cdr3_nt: TGTGCCAGCAGTGTAGCGGGAAGTTCCTACGAGCAGTACTTC

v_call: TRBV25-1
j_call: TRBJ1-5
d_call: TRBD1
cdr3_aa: CAAGTGGRGNQPQHF
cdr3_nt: TGTGCCGCCGGGACAGGGGGCCGTGGCAATCAGCCCCAGCATTTT

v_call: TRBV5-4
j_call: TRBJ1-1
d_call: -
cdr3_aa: CASSFGENTEAFF
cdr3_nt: TGTGCCAGCAGCTTCGGGGAGAACACTGAAGCTTTCTTT

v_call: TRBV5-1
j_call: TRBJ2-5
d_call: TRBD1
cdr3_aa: CASSYTGTGEAQYF
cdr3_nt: TGCGCCAGCAGCTATACCGGGACAGGGGAGGCCCAGTACTTC

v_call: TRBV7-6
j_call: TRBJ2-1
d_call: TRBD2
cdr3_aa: CASSATSGRAYNEQFF
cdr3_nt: TGTGCCAGCAGCGCGACTAGCGGGAGGGCCTACAATGAGCAGTTCTTC

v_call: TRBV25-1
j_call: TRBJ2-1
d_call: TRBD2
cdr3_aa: CASSESSGGYNEQFF
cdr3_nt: TGTGCCAGTAGTGAAAGTAGCGGGGGATACAATGAGCAGTTCTTC

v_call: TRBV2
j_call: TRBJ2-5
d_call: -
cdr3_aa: CASSFLALQETQYF
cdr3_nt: TGTGCCAGCAGTTTCCTAGCGCTCCAAGAGACCCAGTACTTC

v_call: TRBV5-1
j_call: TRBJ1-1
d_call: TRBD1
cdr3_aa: CASSSQGQGNTEAFF
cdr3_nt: TGCGCCAGCAGCTCACAAGGACAGGGAAACACTGAAGCTTTCTTT

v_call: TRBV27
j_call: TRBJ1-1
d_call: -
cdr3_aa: CASSLWLVNTEAFF
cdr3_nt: TGTGCCAGCAGTTTATGGCTGGTGAACACTGAAGCTTTCTTT

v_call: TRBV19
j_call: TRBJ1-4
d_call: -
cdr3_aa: CASSARQARLEKLFF
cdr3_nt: TGTGCCAGTAGTGCACGACAGGCCAGACTTGAAAAACTGTTTTTT

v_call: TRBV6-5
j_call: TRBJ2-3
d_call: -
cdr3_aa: CASSYSMGSPTDTQYF
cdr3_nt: TGTGCCAGCAGTTACTCGATGGGGAGCCCCACAGATACGCAGTATTTT

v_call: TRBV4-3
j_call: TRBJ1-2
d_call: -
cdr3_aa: CASSQQTGYGYTF
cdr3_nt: TGCGCCAGCAGCCAACAGACAGGCTATGGCTACACCTTC

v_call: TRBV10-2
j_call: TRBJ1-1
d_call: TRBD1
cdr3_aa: CASSGRGRGEAFF
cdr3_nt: TGCGCCAGCAGTGGGAGGGGGCGCGGCGAAGCTTTCTTT

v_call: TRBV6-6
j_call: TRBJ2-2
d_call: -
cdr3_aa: CASSYEWGELFF
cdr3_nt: TGTGCCAGCAGTTACGAGTGGGGGGAGCTGTTTTTT

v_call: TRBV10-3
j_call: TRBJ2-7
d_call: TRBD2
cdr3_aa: CAISESGLAGNSYEQYF
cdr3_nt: TGTGCCATCAGTGAGTCGGGACTAGCGGGAAATAGCTACGAGCAGTACTTC

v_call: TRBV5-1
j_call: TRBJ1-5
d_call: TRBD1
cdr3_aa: CASSTGTGNQPQHF
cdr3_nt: TGCGCCAGCAGCACAGGGACAGGGAATCAGCCCCAGCATTTT

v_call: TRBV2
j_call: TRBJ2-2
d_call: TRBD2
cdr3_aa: CASRYTSGSIAGELFF
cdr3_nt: TGTGCCAGCAGGTATACTAGCGGGAGTATCGCCGGGGAGCTGTTTTTT

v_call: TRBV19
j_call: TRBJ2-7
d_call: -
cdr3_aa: CASSIDTLSYEQYF
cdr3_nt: TGTGCCAGTAGTATCGACACCCTCTCCTACGAGCAGTACTTC

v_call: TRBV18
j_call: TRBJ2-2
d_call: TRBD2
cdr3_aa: CASSPMGGHTGELFF
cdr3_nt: TGTGCCAGCTCACCAATGGGAGGGCACACCGGGGAGCTGTTTTTT

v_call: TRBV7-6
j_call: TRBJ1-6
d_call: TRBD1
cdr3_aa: CASSFSQGGNSPLHF
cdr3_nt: TGTGCCAGCAGCTTTTCACAGGGGGGAAATTCACCCCTCCACTTT

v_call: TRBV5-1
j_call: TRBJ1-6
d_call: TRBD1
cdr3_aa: CASSGGQGDNSPLHF
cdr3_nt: TGCGCCAGCAGCGGGGGACAGGGTGATAATTCACCCCTCCACTTT

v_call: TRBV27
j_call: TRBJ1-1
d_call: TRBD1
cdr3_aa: CASSFSPGQGNTEAFF
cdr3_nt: TGTGCCAGCAGTTTTTCCCCGGGACAGGGGAATACTGAAGCTTTCTTT

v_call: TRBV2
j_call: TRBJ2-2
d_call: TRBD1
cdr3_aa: CASSEVDRVAGELFF
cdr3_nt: TGTGCCAGCAGTGAAGTGGACAGGGTCGCCGGGGAGCTGTTTTTT

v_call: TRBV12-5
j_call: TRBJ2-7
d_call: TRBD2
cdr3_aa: CASGLGGTSIWYEQYF
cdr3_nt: TGTGCTAGTGGTTTGGGAGGGACTAGTATTTGGTACGAGCAGTACTTC

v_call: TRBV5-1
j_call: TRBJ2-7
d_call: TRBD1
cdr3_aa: CASSLGQGGYEQYF
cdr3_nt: TGCGCCAGCAGCTTGGGACAGGGCGGCTACGAGCAGTACTTC

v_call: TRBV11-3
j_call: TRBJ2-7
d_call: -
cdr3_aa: CASSLDRGYEQYF
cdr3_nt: TGTGCCAGCAGCTTAGATCGGGGCTACGAGCAGTACTTC

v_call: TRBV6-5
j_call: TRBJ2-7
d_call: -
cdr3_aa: CASSPRNGGGDEQYF
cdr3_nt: TGTGCCAGCAGCCCTAGAAACGGTGGAGGGGACGAGCAGTACTTC

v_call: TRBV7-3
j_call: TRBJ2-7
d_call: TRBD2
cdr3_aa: CASSLGGGYSYEQYF
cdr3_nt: TGTGCCAGCAGCTTAGGGGGGGGGTACTCCTACGAGCAGTACTTC

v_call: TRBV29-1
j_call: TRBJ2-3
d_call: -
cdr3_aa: CSVEVGADTQYF
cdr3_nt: TGCAGCGTTGAAGTCGGGGCAGATACGCAGTATTTT

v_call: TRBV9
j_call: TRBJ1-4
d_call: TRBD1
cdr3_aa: CASSFHQGAREKLFF
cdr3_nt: TGTGCCAGCAGCTTTCATCAGGGGGCGCGGGAAAAACTGTTTTTT

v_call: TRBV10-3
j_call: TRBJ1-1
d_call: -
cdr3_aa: CAISDRAERNEAFF
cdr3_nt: TGTGCCATCAGTGACAGGGCAGAAAGAAACGAAGCTTTCTTT